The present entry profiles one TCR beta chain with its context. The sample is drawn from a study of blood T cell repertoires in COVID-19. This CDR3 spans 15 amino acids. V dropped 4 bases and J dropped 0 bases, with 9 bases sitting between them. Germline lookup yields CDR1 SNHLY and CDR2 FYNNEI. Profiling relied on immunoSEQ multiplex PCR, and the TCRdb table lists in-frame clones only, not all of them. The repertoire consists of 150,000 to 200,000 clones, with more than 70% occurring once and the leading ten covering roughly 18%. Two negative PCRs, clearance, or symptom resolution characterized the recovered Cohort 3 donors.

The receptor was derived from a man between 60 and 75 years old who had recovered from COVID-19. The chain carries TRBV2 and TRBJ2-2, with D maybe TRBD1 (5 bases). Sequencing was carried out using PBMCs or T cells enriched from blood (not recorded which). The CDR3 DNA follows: TGTGCCAGCAGTGTAGACAGCCCGAACACCGGGGAGCTGTTTTTT. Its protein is CASSVDSPNTGELFF.